The 21 T cell receptor beta chains listed next were all sequenced from one sample in a study of response to subunit inactivated influenza vaccine. From the RT-PCR reads, TCRdb called clonotypes with MiXCR, one entry per CDR3 protein. The sample holds roughly 760,000 distinct CDR3 sequences, around 20% seen once. The source was PBMCs from blood, collected 4 to 6 days after vaccination. The receptors here all came from a man aged 50-59 years who received an inactivated influenza vaccine.

This clonotype was recorded a few times. This CDR3 reads CSASQGRGPYNEQFF. Here the CDR3 DNA reads TGCAGTGCTAGCCAGGGGCGGGGGCCTTACAATGAGCAGTTCTTC. This chain uses TRBV20-1 with TRBJ2-1; maybe TRBD2 (7 bases). The germline V gene encodes CDR1 DFQATT and CDR2 SNEGSKA (reference sequence). This CDR3 is built from 15 residues. The V end lost 3 bases, the J end lost 4 bases, and 16 bases lay between the germline ends.

This clonotype was seen more than once but under ten times. The J gene is TRBJ2-7, the V gene TRBV5-6; 10 bases fit TRBD1. This CDR3 has 15 amino acids. J gave up 4 bases and V 7 bases, and 11 bases lay outside the gene matches. Looked up from germline, CDR1 is SGHDT and CDR2 is YYEEEE. The DNA for the CDR3 is TGTGCCAGCCTGTACCGGGACAGGGGAGCGTACGAGCAGTACTTC. It codes for CASLYRDRGAYEQYF.

This clonotype occurred many times. The chain has TRBV5-1 and TRBJ2-1, with a weak D call TRBD1 (6 bases). Per germline, CDR1 SGHRS and CDR2 YFSETQ. The V end was cut by 0 bases, the J end by 3 bases, with 13 bases between. The length of the CDR3 is 16 residues. Here the CDR3 DNA reads TGCGCCAGCAGCTTGGATACGGGACATTTCTACAATGAGCAGTTCTTC. Translation: CASSLDTGHFYNEQFF.

V and J are TRBV7-9 and TRBJ2-7; D possibly matches TRBD1 or TRBD2 (5 bases each). V was clipped by 0 bases and J by 0 bases, with 15 bases between them. The germline CDR1 and CDR2 sequences are SEHNR and FQNEAQ (reference sequence). This CDR3 region has 17 residues. DNA for the CDR3: TGTGCCAGCAGCTTAGCGGGGGTCCCCGGACCCTCCTACGAGCAGTACTTC. It is translated as CASSLAGVPGPSYEQYF.

V is TRBV4-2 and J is TRBJ1-5; D uncertain. V was pared by 0 bases and J by 5 bases, with 17 bases between. Germline CDR1 reads LGHNA; CDR2 reads YNFKEQ. The CDR3 is 17 residues long. The DNA of the CDR3 is TGTGCCAGCAGCCAAGATCTAGGGAGAGTAGTCGATCAGCCCCAGCATTTT. This translates into CASSQDLGRVVDQPQHF.

The chain uses TRBV18 and TRBJ2-1; D gene uncertain. V lost 2 bases and J 9 bases, leaving 11 bases between the germline ends. Germline assignment: CDR1 KGHSH and CDR2 LQKENI. CDR3 length: 13 amino acids. Here the CDR3 reads CASSPSLQGEQFF. The CDR3 DNA reads as TGTGCCAGCTCACCATCACTACAAGGTGAGCAGTTCTTC.

The chain employs TRBV11-2 and TRBJ2-7, with D uncertain. CDR3 size: 13 residues. Per the germline V gene, CDR1 is SGHAT and CDR2 is FQNNGV. V was cut by 5 bases and J by 7 bases, with 15 bases left in between. CDR3 coding DNA: TGTGCCAGCAGCCGAGGTGGATCTCCGGAGCAGTACTTC. This translates into CASSRGGSPEQYF.

This clonotype has just a few counts. The gene calls are TRBV6-5 and TRBJ2-1; TRBD1 aligns across 8 bases. V lost 2 bases, J lost 1 base, and 1 base stayed unmatched. The germline gives CDR1 MNHEY, CDR2 SVGAGI. CDR3 size: 15 residues. This chain's CDR3 is CASSYNRGSYNEQFF. The CDR3 DNA follows: TGTGCCAGCAGTTACAACAGGGGGTCCTACAATGAGCAGTTCTTC.

This rearrangement joins TRBV5-1 to TRBJ2-3; no clear D. Germline V lookup: CDR1 SGHRS, CDR2 YFSETQ. CDR3 length: 15 amino acids. Deletions cut 1 base from V and 3 bases from J, with 12 bases between. The CDR3 nucleotides read TGCGCCAGCAGCTTGCAGATTTTGCGAACAGATACGCAGTATTTT. It encodes CASSLQILRTDTQYF.

The CDR3 DNA sequence: TGTGCCAGCAGCTTAGGGGCAGGGTCTACCTACGAGCAGTACTTC. Protein product: CASSLGAGSTYEQYF. The rearrangement links TRBV7-9 to TRBJ2-7; D is possibly TRBD1 (5 bases). This CDR3 has 15 residues. V was cut by 1 base and J by 2 bases, with 12 bases left in between. Germline-derived CDR1 and CDR2 are SEHNR and FQNEAQ (reference sequence).

This clonotype has just a few counts. V and J are TRBV5-1 and TRBJ2-7, with D tentatively TRBD1 or TRBD2 (6 bases each). Germline V gene data show CDR1 as SGHRS and CDR2 as YFSETQ. The CDR3 covers 18 residues. V was pared by 1 base and J by 6 bases, with 26 bases between. As DNA, the CDR3 is TGCGCCAGCAGCTTGAAAGGGGCCACAGGGAGTGGGAGGATCGAGCAGTACTTC. This sequence encodes CASSLKGATGSGRIEQYF. Drawing the rest from reference TRBV5-1 and TRBJ2-7, the complete variable domain is KAGVTQTPRYLIKTRGQQVTLSCSPISGHRSVSWYQQTPGQGLQFLFEYFSETQRNKGNFPGRFSGRQFSNSRSEMNVSTLELGDSALYLCASSLKGATGSGRIEQYFGPGTRLTVT.

The V gene is TRBV29-1, the J gene TRBJ2-7; weak D call: TRBD1 (5 bases). The CDR3 extends over 14 amino acids. Trimming removed 4 bases at V and 0 bases at J, with 13 bases between. Germline V gene data show CDR1 as SQVTM and CDR2 as ANQGSEA. The DNA of the CDR3 is TGCAGCGTTGGAACAGGAATTGGCTCCTACGAGCAGTACTTC. Its protein product is CSVGTGIGSYEQYF.

There are a few counts of this clonotype. This sequence joins TRBV20-1 and TRBJ2-3; TRBD2 aligns across 13 bases. Looked up from germline, CDR1 is DFQATT and CDR2 is SNEGSKA (reference sequence). V was pared by 6 bases and J by 3 bases, with 6 bases of the junction left unmatched. The CDR3 totals 15 residues. The CDR3 sequence is CSALLAGGITDTQYF. The CDR3 coding sequence is TGCAGTGCGTTACTAGCGGGGGGGATAACAGATACGCAGTATTTT.

This clonotype was counted between two and nine times. The chain links TRBV29-1 to TRBJ2-3; D assignment may be TRBD1 or TRBD2 (5 bases each). Germline CDR1 reads SQVTM; CDR2 reads ANQGSEA. The CDR3 contains 12 residues. V was clipped by 2 bases and J by 6 bases, with 9 bases between them. The CDR3 loop reads CSVELGRDTQYF. In DNA, the CDR3 is TGCAGCGTTGAATTGGGACGGGATACGCAGTATTTT.

The rearrangement links TRBV29-1 to TRBJ2-1; 7 nucleotides match TRBD2. Germline V gene lookup returns CDR1 SQVTM and CDR2 ANQGSEA. Trimming cost V 7 bases and J 9 bases; bases outside gene matches: 6. The CDR3 spans 11 residues. CDR3 region: CSAGGEVEQFF. CDR3 DNA sequence: TGCAGCGCGGGGGGTGAGGTTGAGCAGTTCTTC.

This clonotype was picked up a small number of times. The V and J genes are TRBV20-1 and TRBJ2-4, with D tentatively TRBD1 (5 bases). V lost 3 bases and J 8 bases, leaving 11 bases between the germline ends. The CDR3 extends over 12 amino acids. Germline CDR1 DFQATT, CDR2 SNEGSKA (reference sequence). CDR3 bases: TGCAGTGCTAGGCAGGGAAGGGACATTCAGTACTTC. Translation gives CSARQGRDIQYF.

This clonotype has ten or more counts. The chain couples TRBV20-1 to TRBJ1-2; D is unclear. V was shortened by 1 base and J by 5 bases, with 11 bases between the two germline ends. The CDR3 sequence is 13 residues long. Per germline, CDR1 DFQATT and CDR2 SNEGSKA (reference sequence). CDR3 loop: CSARGRREYGYTF. In DNA, the CDR3 is TGCAGTGCTAGAGGGCGTCGAGAGTATGGCTACACCTTC.

The rearrangement uses TRBV2 and TRBJ2-1, with 9 bases matching TRBD2. This CDR3 contains 15 residues. Germline V gives CDR1 SNHLY, CDR2 FYNNEI. J gave up 9 bases and V 9 bases, and 15 bases lay outside the gene matches. CDR3 protein: CASTSAGGSSGEQFF. Here the CDR3 DNA reads TGTGCCAGTACATCAGCGGGAGGTAGTAGTGGTGAGCAGTTCTTC.

V is TRBV20-1 and J is TRBJ2-7; D possibly corresponds to TRBD1 (5 bases). Germline values: CDR1 DFQATT, CDR2 SNEGSKA (reference sequence). Trimming shortened V by 6 bases and J by 0 bases, and 24 bases separated the two germline ends. The CDR3 is 17 residues long. The DNA for the CDR3 is TGCAGTGCCAGTGATTCCTCGAGACAGTCAAACTCCTACGAGCAGTACTTC. Amino acid sequence: CSASDSSRQSNSYEQYF.

About this clonotype itself: Compared with germline, one end of the junction differs, possibly owing to a read error. The rearrangement joins TRBV7-9 to TRBJ2-3, with D unresolved. Per the germline V gene, CDR1 is SEHNR and CDR2 is FQNEAQ (reference sequence). The CDR3 contains 14 residues. The CDR3 bases are TGTGCCAGCAGCCCATCGATAAGCACCGATACGCAGTATTTT. This translates into CASSPSISTDTQYF.

The V call is TRBV4-3, the J call TRBJ2-7; D is unclear. CDR3 size: 16 residues. The V gene lost 6 bases and the J gene lost 3 bases, with 21 bases spanning the gap. Per the germline V gene, CDR1 is LGHNA and CDR2 is YSLEER. The CDR3 bases are TGCGCCAGCAGTCAACGATATCCGCAGGCGTACTACGAGCAGTACTTC. Translating it yields CASSQRYPQAYYEQYF.